Detailed here is one TCR beta chain. The sample comes from a study of T cells in Graves' hyperthyroidism and ophthalmopathy. Over 18 months, lack of ophthalmopathy progression marked Graves' hyperthyroidism as stable. Uncontrolled infections, other autoimmune diseases, pregnancy or lactation led to exclusion of patients. Authors of the study amplified TCR beta CDR3 regions from RNA transcripts. The HTBI primer set drove a first-round RT-PCR of the TCR CDR3. TCRdb passed the multiplex PCR reads through MiXCR, listing each CDR3 protein once. The data contain a few hundred thousand distinct CDR3 sequences, about 20% of them singletons. Germline CDR1 reads SGHTA; CDR2 reads FQGTGA. The CDR3 runs 15 residues. Between the trimmed V and J ends, which lost 2 bases and 2 bases, there was a span of 7 bases.

The sequence was obtained from a woman in her forties or fifties with Graves' hyperthyroidism. J is TRBJ2-6 and V is TRBV7-3; no definite D call. The sample was blood. This chain's CDR3 is CASSLGQTGANVLTF. Written as DNA, the CDR3 is TGTGCCAGCAGCTTAGGGCAGACTGGGGCCAACGTCCTGACTTTC.